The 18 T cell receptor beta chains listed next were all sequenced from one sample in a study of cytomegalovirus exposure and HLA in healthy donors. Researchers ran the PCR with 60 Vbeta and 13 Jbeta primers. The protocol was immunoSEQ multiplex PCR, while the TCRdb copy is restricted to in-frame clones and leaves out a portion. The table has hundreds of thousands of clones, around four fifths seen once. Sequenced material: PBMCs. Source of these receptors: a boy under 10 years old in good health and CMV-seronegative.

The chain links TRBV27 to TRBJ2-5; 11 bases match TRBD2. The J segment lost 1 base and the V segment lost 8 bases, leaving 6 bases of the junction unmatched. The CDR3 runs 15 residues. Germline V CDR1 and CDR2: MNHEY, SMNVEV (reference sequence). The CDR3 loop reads CASRPGTSGQETQYF. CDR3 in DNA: TGTGCCAGCCGCCCAGGGACTAGCGGCCAAGAGACCCAGTACTTC.

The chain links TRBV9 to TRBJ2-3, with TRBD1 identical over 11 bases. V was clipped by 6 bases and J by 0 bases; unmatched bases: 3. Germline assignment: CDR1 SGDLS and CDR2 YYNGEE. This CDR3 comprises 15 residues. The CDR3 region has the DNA TGTGCCAGCACCGGGACAGGGGGAAGCACAGATACGCAGTATTTT. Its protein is CASTGTGGSTDTQYF.

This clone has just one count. CDR3 nucleotide sequence: TGTGCCAGCAGCACAAATCCGGGACAGGGCAGGGAGACCCAGTACTTC. Translation gives CASSTNPGQGRETQYF. This rearrangement joins TRBV11-2 to TRBJ2-5, with 9 bases fitting TRBD1. Germline V gives CDR1 SGHAT, CDR2 FQNNGV. There are 16 residues in the CDR3. Trimming at V came to 5 bases and at J to 5 bases, leaving 12 bases not matched to a gene.

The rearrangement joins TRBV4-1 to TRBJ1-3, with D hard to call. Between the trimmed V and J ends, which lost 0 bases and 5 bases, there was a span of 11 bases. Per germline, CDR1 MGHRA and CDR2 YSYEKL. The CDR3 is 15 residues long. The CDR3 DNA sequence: TGCGCCAGCAGCCAAGAACTGGAGGGTAGAAACACCATATATTTT. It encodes CASSQELEGRNTIYF.

DNA of the CDR3: TGTGCCAGCAGCGTAATAGCGGGGGGGGATTGGTACGAGCAGTACTTC. It yields the protein CASSVIAGGDWYEQYF. The J gene is TRBJ2-7, the V gene TRBV2, with 11 bases matching TRBD2. V was pared by 6 bases and J by 4 bases, with 11 bases of the junction left unmatched. The CDR3 extends over 16 amino acids. Germline V gene sequence: CDR1 SNHLY, CDR2 FYNNEI.

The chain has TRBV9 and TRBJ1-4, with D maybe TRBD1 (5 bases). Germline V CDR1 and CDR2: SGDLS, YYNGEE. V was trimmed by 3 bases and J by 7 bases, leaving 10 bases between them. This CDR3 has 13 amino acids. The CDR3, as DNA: TGTGCCAGCAGCGATTTACAGGCTGAAAAACTGTTTTTT. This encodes CASSDLQAEKLFF. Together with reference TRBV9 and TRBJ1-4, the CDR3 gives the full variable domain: DSGVTQTPKHLITATGQRVTLRCSPRSGDLSVYWYQQSLDQGLQFLIQYYNGEERAKGNILERFSAQQFPDLHSELNLSSLELGDSALYFCASSDLQAEKLFFGSGTQLSVL.

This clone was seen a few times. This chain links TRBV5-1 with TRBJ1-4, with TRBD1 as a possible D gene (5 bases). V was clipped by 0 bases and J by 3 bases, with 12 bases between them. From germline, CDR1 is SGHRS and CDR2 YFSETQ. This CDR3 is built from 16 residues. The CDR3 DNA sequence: TGCGCCAGCAGCTTGGTGCCAGGGAGGGCTAATGAAAAACTGTTTTTT. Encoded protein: CASSLVPGRANEKLFF.

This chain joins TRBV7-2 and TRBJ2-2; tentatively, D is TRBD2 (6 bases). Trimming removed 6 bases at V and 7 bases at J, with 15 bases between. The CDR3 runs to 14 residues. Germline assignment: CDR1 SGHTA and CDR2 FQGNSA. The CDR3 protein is CASSRDFEGGELFF. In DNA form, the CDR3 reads TGTGCCAGCAGTCGGGACTTCGAGGGCGGGGAGCTGTTTTTT. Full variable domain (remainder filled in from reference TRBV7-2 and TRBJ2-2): GAGVSQSPSNKVTEKGKDVELRCDPISGHTALYWYRQSLGQGLEFLIYFQGNSAPDKSGLPSDRFSAERTGGSVSTLTIQRTQQEDSAVYLCASSRDFEGGELFFGEGSRLTVL.

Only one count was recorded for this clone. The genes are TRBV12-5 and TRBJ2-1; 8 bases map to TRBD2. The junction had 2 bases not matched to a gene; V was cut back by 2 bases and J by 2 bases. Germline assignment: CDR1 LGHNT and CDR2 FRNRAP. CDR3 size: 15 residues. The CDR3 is CASGLTSGPYNEQFF. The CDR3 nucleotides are TGTGCTAGTGGTTTGACTAGCGGTCCCTACAATGAGCAGTTCTTC.

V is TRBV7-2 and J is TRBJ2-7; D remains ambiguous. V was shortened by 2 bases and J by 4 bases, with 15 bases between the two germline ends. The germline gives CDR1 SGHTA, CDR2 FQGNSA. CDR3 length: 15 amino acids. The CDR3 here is CASSLIQEGKYEQYF. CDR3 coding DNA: TGTGCCAGCAGCTTAATTCAGGAAGGCAAATACGAGCAGTACTTC.

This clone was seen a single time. The chain's CDR3 is CASSSGWSNQYSPLHF. CDR3 coding DNA: TGTGCCAGCAGCTCGGGATGGAGCAATCAATATTCACCCCTCCACTTT. V gene TRBV5-6 combines with J gene TRBJ1-6, with D unresolved. Germline values: CDR1 SGHDT, CDR2 YYEEEE. V lost 3 bases and J 8 bases, leaving 18 bases between the germline ends. This CDR3 region has 16 residues. The variable domain in full, with the rest retrieved from reference TRBV5-6 and TRBJ1-6, is DAGVTQSPTHLIKTRGQQVTLRCSPKSGHDTVSWYQQALGQGPQFIFQYYEEEERQRGNFPDRFSGHQFPNYSSELNVNALLLGDSALYLCASSSGWSNQYSPLHFGNGTRLTVT.

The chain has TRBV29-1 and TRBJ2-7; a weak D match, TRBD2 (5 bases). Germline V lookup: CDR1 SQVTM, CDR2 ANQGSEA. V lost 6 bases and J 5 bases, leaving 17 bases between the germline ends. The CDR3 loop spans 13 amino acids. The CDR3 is CSVRPYNGNEQYF. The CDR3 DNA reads TGCAGCGTCCGGCCTTACAACGGGAACGAGCAGTACTTC.

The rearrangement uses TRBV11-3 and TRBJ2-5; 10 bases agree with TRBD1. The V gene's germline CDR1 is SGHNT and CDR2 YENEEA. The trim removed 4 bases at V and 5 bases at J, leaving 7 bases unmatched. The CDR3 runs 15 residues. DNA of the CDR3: TGTGCCAGCAGCTCGGGGACAGGGGAAGGGGAGACCCAGTACTTC. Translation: CASSSGTGEGETQYF.

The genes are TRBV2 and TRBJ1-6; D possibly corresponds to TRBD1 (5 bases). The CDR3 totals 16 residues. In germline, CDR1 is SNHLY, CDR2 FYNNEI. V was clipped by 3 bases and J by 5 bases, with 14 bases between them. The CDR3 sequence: CASSETTAKNNSPLHF. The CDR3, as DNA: TGTGCCAGCAGTGAGACGACAGCGAAAAATAATTCACCCCTCCACTTT.

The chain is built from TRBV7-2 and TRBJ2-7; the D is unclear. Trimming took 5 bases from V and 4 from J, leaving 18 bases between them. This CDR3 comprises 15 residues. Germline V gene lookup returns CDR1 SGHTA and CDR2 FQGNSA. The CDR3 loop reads CASSPLSPPEYEQYF. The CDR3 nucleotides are TGTGCCAGCAGCCCCCTGAGCCCGCCCGAATACGAGCAGTACTTC. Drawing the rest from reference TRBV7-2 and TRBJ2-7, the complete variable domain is GAGVSQSPSNKVTEKGKDVELRCDPISGHTALYWYRQSLGQGLEFLIYFQGNSAPDKSGLPSDRFSAERTGGSVSTLTIQRTQQEDSAVYLCASSPLSPPEYEQYFGPGTRLTVT.

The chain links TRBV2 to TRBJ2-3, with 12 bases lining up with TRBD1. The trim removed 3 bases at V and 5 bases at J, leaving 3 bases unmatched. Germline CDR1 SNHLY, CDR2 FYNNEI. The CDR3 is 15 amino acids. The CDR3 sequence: CASSEGQGALDTQYF. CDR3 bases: TGTGCCAGCAGTGAGGGACAGGGGGCTTTAGATACGCAGTATTTT.

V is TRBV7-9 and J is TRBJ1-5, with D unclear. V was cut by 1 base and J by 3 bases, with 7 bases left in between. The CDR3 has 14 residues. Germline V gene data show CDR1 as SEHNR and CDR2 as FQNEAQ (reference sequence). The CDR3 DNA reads TGTGCCAGCAGCTTAGGTGTAGACAATCAGCCCCAGCATTTT. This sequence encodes CASSLGVDNQPQHF.

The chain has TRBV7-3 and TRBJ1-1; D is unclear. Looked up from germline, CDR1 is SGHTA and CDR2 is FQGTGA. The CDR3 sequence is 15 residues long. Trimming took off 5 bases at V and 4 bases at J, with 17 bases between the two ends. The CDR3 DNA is TGTGCCAGCAGCAACTCCGCGGGAGGGAGCACTGAAGCTTTCTTT. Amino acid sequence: CASSNSAGGSTEAFF.